The entry below describes one T cell receptor (beta chain). The antigen is undetermined. The entry originates in a study of shared clonotypes between healthy human individuals. The study, taken as a whole, reports: Shared clonotypes: about 5% naive CD4, around 3.7% naive CD8, less than 2.5% memory CD4, approximately 0.4% memory CD8. Shared clonotypes across all four donors exceeded non-shared ones in generation probability.

Using immunoSEQ multiplex PCR, the repertoire was profiled, and TCRdb retains in-frame clones only, with some absent. The table has 1.6 million or so clones, roughly 96% seen once. Healthy adults negative for HIV, lacking recent acute infections or vaccinations, served as donors. The sequencing input was naive CD4+ T cells sorted from blood. Described subset: CD45RA+ positively selected. This receptor was identified in a man aged 25-40 years in good health.

The chain's CDR3 is CASSRMTSGRPGELFF. The CDR3 region has the DNA TGTGCCAGCAGCCGAATGACTAGCGGGAGACCCGGGGAGCTGTTTTTT. V usage is TRBV5-4 and J usage is TRBJ2-2; 12 bases line up with TRBD2. The CDR3 totals 16 residues. Germline CDR1 reads SGHNT; CDR2 reads YYREEE (reference sequence). Trimming took 4 bases from V and 6 from J; bases not matched to a gene: 7.